This T cell receptor (beta chain) was recovered during a study of T cells expressing NK-cell markers. A 5'RACE template switching approach incorporating UMIs was used to make TCR beta cDNA. From its re-call of the 5' RACE reads, TCRdb lists each CDR3 protein once, without DNA. This listing includes about 550,000 distinct CDR3 sequences. This CDR3 has 16 amino acids. Germline CDR1 SQVTM, CDR2 ANQGSEA. The sequence was collected from a man between 18 and 29 years old in good health. J is TRBJ2-2 and V is TRBV29-1; TCRdb selects TRBD2, and the lack of DNA leaves this call unchecked. The sample was blood T cells: a sorted CD56 or NKG2C T cell subset, CD4+ or CD8+ T cells, or bulk PBMC T cells (not recorded which). The CDR3 spells CSAQSSGYDGVGELFF.